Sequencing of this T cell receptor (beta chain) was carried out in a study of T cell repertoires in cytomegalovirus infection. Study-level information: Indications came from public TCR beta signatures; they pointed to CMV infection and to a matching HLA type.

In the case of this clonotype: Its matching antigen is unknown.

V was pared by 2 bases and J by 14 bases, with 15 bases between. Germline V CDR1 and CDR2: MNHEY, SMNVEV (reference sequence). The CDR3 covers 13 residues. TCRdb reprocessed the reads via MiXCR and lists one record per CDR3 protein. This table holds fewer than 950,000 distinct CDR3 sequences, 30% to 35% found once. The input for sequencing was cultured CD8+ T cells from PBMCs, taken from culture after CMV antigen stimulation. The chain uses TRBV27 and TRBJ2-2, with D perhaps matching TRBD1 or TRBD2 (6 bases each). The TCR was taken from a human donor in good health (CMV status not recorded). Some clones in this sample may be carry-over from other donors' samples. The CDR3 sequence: CASSLPGAGELFF. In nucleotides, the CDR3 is TGTGCCAGCAGTTTACCGGGGGCTGGAGAACTGTTTTTT.